These T cell receptor beta chains were read from a single sample in a study of T-cell reconstitution after alpha-beta-depleted transplantation in children. TCRdb independently ran MiXCR on the PCR reads; one entry per CDR3 protein. The sample consists of about 1,000,000 distinct CDR3 sequences, about 29% of them appearing once. The sequenced sample was PBMCs, mostly from graft donor cells, obtained 360 days after TCRalphabeta/CD19-depleted stem cell transplant. These receptors all come from a boy younger than two who had a stem cell transplant for SCID, so the T cells may come from the graft donor. Both conserved end residues are part of each CDR3.

cdr3_aa v_call
CASSLGAEYQETQYF TRBV7-2
CASSFSPKSGTPYQPQHF TRBV7-8
CASSAQGAAYNEQFF TRBV9
CASSPGTVRPQHF TRBV12-3/TRBV12-4
CASSDSRAQGSLHF TRBV2
CASSYKLGGPNYGYTF TRBV27
CSARPPGQITGELFF TRBV20-1
CASNELGPHSSTEQYF TRBV5-1
CSAGAGYEQYF TRBV29-1
CSVLELAGLTRAKNIQYF TRBV29-1
CASSKGSSNEQFF TRBV21-1
CASSLGPFRGRTDTQYF TRBV7-2
CASSLWGTEQFF TRBV6-2/TRBV6-3
CASSPTSGGPGQYF TRBV12-3/TRBV12-4
CATSEPGQGRFSGELFF TRBV24-1
CASSVVATGPTLRWGYTF TRBV9
CASSLGVFIQETQYF TRBV5-5
CASSPGHASNQPQHF TRBV11-2
CASSLWNNEQFF TRBV3-1
CSAGDRGSYNEQFF TRBV20-1
CASSLRTGGENEQFF TRBV7-3
CASSLGGLTNTGELFF TRBV5-1
CASSQGSGGYTGELFF TRBV3-1
CASSQQRGPYNEQFF TRBV4-3
CASNTGLAGSYEQYF TRBV7-2
CASNPGVRDIQYF TRBV28
CASSLKGQGVPLQFF TRBV12-3/TRBV12-4
CSVPETLFPRTSNQPQHF TRBV29-1